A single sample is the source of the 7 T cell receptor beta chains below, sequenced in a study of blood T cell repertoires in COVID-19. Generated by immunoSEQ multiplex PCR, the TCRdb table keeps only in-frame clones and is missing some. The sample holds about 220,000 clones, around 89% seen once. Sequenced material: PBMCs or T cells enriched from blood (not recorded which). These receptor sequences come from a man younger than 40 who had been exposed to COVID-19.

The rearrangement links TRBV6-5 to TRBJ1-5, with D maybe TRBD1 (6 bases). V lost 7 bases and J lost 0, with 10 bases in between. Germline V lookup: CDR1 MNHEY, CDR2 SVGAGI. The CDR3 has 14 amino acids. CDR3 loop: CASKTGYSNQPQHF. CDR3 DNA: TGTGCCAGCAAGACAGGTTATAGCAATCAGCCCCAGCATTTT.

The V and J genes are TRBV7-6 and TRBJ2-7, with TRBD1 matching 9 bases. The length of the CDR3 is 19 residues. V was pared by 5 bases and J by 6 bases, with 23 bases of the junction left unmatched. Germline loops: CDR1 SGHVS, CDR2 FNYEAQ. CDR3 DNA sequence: TGTGCCAGCAGCCTGCTTGTAAGGGGACAGGGTGGCTTTATTTTCGAGCAGTACTTC. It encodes CASSLLVRGQGGFIFEQYF. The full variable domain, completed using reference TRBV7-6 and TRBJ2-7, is GAGVSQSPRYKVTKRGQDVALRCDPISGHVSLYWYRQALGQGPEFLTYFNYEAQQDKSGLPNDRFSAERPEGSISTLTIQRTEQRDSAMYRCASSLLVRGQGGFIFEQYFGPGTRLTVT.

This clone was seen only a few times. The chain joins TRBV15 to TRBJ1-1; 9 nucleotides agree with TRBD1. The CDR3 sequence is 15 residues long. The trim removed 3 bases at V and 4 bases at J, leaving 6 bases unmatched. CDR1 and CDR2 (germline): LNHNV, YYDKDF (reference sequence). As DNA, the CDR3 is TGTGCCACCAGCAGTTACAGGGGGCAGGGCACTGAAGCTTTCTTT. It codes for CATSSYRGQGTEAFF.

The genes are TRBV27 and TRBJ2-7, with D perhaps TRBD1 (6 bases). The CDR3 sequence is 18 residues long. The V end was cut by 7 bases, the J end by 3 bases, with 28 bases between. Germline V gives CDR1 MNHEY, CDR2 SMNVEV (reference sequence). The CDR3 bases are TGTGCCAGCAAAAGGTTCTCCGTCGACACAGGGCCAGACTACGAGCAGTACTTC. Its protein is CASKRFSVDTGPDYEQYF.

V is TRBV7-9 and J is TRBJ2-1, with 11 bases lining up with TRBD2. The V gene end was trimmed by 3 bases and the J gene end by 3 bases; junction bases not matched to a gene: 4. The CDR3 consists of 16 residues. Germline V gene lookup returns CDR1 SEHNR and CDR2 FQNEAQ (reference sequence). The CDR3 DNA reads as TGTGCCAGCAGCTTTAGCGGGGGGGCCATCTACAATGAGCAGTTCTTC. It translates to CASSFSGGAIYNEQFF.

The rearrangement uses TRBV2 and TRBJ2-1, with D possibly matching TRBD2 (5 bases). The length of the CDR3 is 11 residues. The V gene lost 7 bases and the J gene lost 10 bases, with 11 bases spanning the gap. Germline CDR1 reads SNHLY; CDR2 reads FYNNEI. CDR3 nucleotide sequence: TGTGCCAGCAAGTGGGAGTCCGAGCAGTTCTTC. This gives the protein CASKWESEQFF.

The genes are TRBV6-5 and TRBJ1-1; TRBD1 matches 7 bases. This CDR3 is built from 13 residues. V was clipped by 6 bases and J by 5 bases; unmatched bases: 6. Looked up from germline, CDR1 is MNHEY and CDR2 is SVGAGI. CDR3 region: CASRDRQVTEAFF. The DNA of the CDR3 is TGTGCCAGCAGGGACAGGCAGGTTACTGAAGCTTTCTTT.